A selection of T cell receptor beta chains follows, all from one sample in a study of CD8 T cells in ankylosing spondylitis. TCRdb reprocessed the 5' RACE reads with MiXCR, giving one entry per CDR3 protein. The sample consists of about 500,000 distinct CDR3 sequences, over 4% of them appearing once. The sequencing input was blood, either unsorted or a sorted T cell fraction (not recorded which). The origin of the receptors is a male donor with ankylosing spondylitis. The CDR3 runs from the conserved cysteine through the conserved F or W. The D gene is left open where the match is weak. Some rows have no size entry. The others give once, few or many, or a class for an expanded clone.

D,J,size,V,DNA,CDR3
TRBD1,TRBJ2-3,few,TRBV27,TGTGCCAGCGGCCCCCGGACAGGGTACACAGATACGCAGTATTTT,CASGPRTGYTDTQYF
.,TRBJ2-5,.,TRBV11-2,TGTGCCAGCAGCTCGATAGCCCCGGCCGGGCGGGAGACCCAGTACTTC,CASSSIAPAGRETQYF
TRBD2,TRBJ2-5,many,TRBV20-1,TGCAGTGCTAGGACTAGCGGCGTCGGGGAGACCCAGTACTTC,CSARTSGVGETQYF
TRBD1,TRBJ1-5,few,TRBV11-1,TGTGCCAGCAGCCCCATCGGGACAGGGGCCAGCAATCAGCCCCAGCATTTT,CASSPIGTGASNQPQHF
.,TRBJ1-1,.,TRBV20-1,TGCAGTGCTCGACAGGCAGGGCTAATGAACACTGAAGCTTTCTTT,CSARQAGLMNTEAFF
TRBD1,TRBJ2-7,many,TRBV11-2,TGTGCCAGCAGCTTCCACAGGGGGCGGCCCTCCGAGCAGTACTTC,CASSFHRGRPSEQYF
.,TRBJ2-3,many,TRBV24-1,TGTGCCACCAGTGATCCAACCGGGACTCACATCACAGATACGCAGTATTTT,CATSDPTGTHITDTQYF
.,TRBJ2-1,many,TRBV11-1,TGTGCCAGCAGCTACACAGGCCGGGGGAACAATGAGCAGTTCTTC,CASSYTGRGNNEQFF
TRBD2,TRBJ2-1,few,TRBV7-2,TGTGCCAGCAGCTTCGGACTAGCGGGAGGGCAGTTCTTC,CASSFGLAGGQFF
.,TRBJ2-2,many,TRBV7-6,TGTGCCAGCAGCTGGCTAGAGAACACCGGGGAGCTGTTTTTT,CASSWLENTGELFF
.,TRBJ1-1,many,TRBV4-3,TGCGCCAGCAGCCAAGATACCGAAAACACTGAAGCTTTCTTT,CASSQDTENTEAFF
.,TRBJ2-5,many,TRBV20-1,TGCAGTGCTACCAGGGGAGGGTCCAAAGAGACCCAGTACTTC,CSATRGGSKETQYF
TRBD1,TRBJ1-5,.,TRBV2,TGTGCCAGCGGCGCGGACAGGGGGAACAATCAGCCCCAGCATTTT,CASGADRGNNQPQHF
TRBD1,TRBJ2-3,many,TRBV9,TGTGCCAGCAGCGAGGGGGCAGGGAAGATGACACGCACAGATACGCAGTATTTT,CASSEGAGKMTRTDTQYF
.,TRBJ2-3,many,TRBV12-3/TRBV12-4,TGTGCCAGCAGGAAAATTGGCACAGATACGCAGTATTTT,CASRKIGTDTQYF
TRBD1,TRBJ1-1,many,TRBV15,TGTGCCACCAGCAGAGTTCGGTCAGGGGGGACTGAAGCTTTCTTT,CATSRVRSGGTEAFF
TRBD2,TRBJ2-3,many,TRBV9,TGTGCCAGCAGCCTATGGACTAGCGGGGACACAGATACGCAGTATTTT,CASSLWTSGDTDTQYF
TRBD1,TRBJ1-1,many,TRBV11-2,TGTGCCAGCCACCGACGCAGGGGGCAAAACACTGAAGCTTTCTTT,CASHRRRGQNTEAFF
.,TRBJ2-5,many,TRBV12-3/TRBV12-4,TGTGCCAGCAGTTGGGATCTAGGAGCCCAGACCCAGTACTTC,CASSWDLGAQTQYF
.,TRBJ1-2,many,TRBV12-3/TRBV12-4,TGTGCCAGCCTGGCCGCTAACTATGGCTACACCTTC,CASLAANYGYTF
TRBD1,TRBJ2-5,few,TRBV7-2,TGTGCCAGCAGCCGCGCGACAGGGGTTCGAGAGACCCAGTACTTC,CASSRATGVRETQYF
.,TRBJ2-1,many,TRBV27,TGTGCCAGCGCCGGGACCGTGACTAGGAATGAGCAGTTCTTC,CASAGTVTRNEQFF
.,TRBJ2-3,many,TRBV5-1,TGCGCCAGCAGCCAGGGATACCGGGGTGTTGCAGATACGCAGTATTTT,CASSQGYRGVADTQYF
.,TRBJ1-2,many,TRBV7-8,TGTGCCAGCAGCTTAGCGGTCAGGGGCTCCTATGGCTACACCTTC,CASSLAVRGSYGYTF
.,TRBJ2-6,.,TRBV4-3,TGCGCCAGCAGCCAAAAGCGCTCTGGGGCCAACGTCCTGACTTTC,CASSQKRSGANVLTF
TRBD1,TRBJ1-5,many,TRBV6-2/TRBV6-3,TGTGCCAGCAGTTGGACAGGGGGCGATCAGCCCCAGCATTTT,CASSWTGGDQPQHF
.,TRBJ1-2,.,TRBV7-9,TGTGCCAGCAGCACTGGGGGCAGAGCTTATGGCTACACCTTC,CASSTGGRAYGYTF
.,TRBJ1-1,many,TRBV7-9,TGTGCCAGCAGCTTAGTTTCCGGGGGGAAGGACGCTGAAGCTTTCTTT,CASSLVSGGKDAEAFF
.,TRBJ2-2,many,TRBV7-2,TGTGCCAGCAGCTACGCCGGGACTTTCACCGGGGAGCTGTTTTTT,CASSYAGTFTGELFF
.,TRBJ2-7,many,TRBV29-1,TGCAGCGTCGGAAGGGGGGGAGAGAGGTCCTACGAGCAGTACTTC,CSVGRGGERSYEQYF
.,TRBJ2-5,many,TRBV19,TGTGCCAGTAGTATATTTACAGGCCAAGAGACCCAGTACTTC,CASSIFTGQETQYF
.,TRBJ2-7,many,TRBV10-3,TGTGCCATCAGGGGATCGGGAGTCTCCTACGAGCAGTACTTC,CAIRGSGVSYEQYF
TRBD2,TRBJ2-7,many,TRBV6-1,TGTGCCAGCAGCTTTCGTAGGACTAGCTCCCGAGAGCAGTACTTC,CASSFRRTSSREQYF
TRBD2,TRBJ2-2,few,TRBV20-1,TGCAGTGCTAGGAACGGGGGGAGCACCGGGGAGCTGTTTTTT,CSARNGGSTGELFF
TRBD1,TRBJ2-7,few,TRBV5-1,TGCGCCATTCCGAACCCAGATTCCCTCATCCGGGACAGCATATCCTACGAGCAGTACTTC,CAIPNPDSLIRDSISYEQYF
.,TRBJ2-1,many,TRBV7-9,TGTGCCAGCAGCTCTTCGGGGGGCCTCACCTACAATGAGCAGTTCTTC,CASSSSGGLTYNEQFF
.,TRBJ2-2,few,TRBV21-1,TGTGCCAGCAGCAAAGAAGCGGGAGACGGAACCGGGGAGCTGTTTTTT,CASSKEAGDGTGELFF
TRBD1,TRBJ2-7,few,TRBV11-2,TGTGCCAGCAGCCGAGGGACAGGAAAGGAGCAGTACTTC,CASSRGTGKEQYF
.,TRBJ2-5,many,TRBV5-1,TGCGCCAGCAGCGGGGGACCGGGGGAGACCCAGTACTTC,CASSGGPGETQYF
.,TRBJ2-2,many,TRBV12-3/TRBV12-4,TGTGCCAGCAGTTTAATGGGGTCAAAAAACACCGGGGAGCTGTTTTTT,CASSLMGSKNTGELFF
.,TRBJ2-1,few,TRBV7-3,TGTGCCAGCAGCATACGCTCCTCACCCGGGAATGAGCAGTTCTTC,CASSIRSSPGNEQFF
.,TRBJ2-1,.,TRBV7-3,TGTGACAGCAGCCCCGGGACTCAGAATGAGCAGTTCTTC,CDSSPGTQNEQFF
TRBD2,TRBJ2-1,.,TRBV20-1,TGCTGTGCTAGAGATCGGCGGGGGGGCTTCTACAATGAGCAGTTCTTC,CCARDRRGGFYNEQFF
.,TRBJ1-4,many,TRBV5-4,TGTGCCAGCAGCTCCGCGCAGGGTTTATCGGAAAAACTGTTTTTT,CASSSAQGLSEKLFF
.,TRBJ1-2,few,TRBV15,TGTGCCACCAGCAGTTGGGCAGGTGGCTACACCTTC,CATSSWAGGYTF